These 32 T cell receptor beta chains originate from one sample sequenced in a study of blood T cell repertoires in COVID-19. The repertoire was sequenced with immunoSEQ multiplex PCR; TCRdb's copy has only in-frame clones and lacks some. The sample holds 130,000 to 150,000 clones, around nine tenths seen once. Sequenced material: peripheral blood. These receptors were taken from a woman aged 45 to 65 with active or convalescent COVID-19.

This clone appeared many times. The J gene is TRBJ2-2, the V gene TRBV4-1, with 7 bases aligning to TRBD1. The germline V gene has CDR1 MGHRA and CDR2 YSYEKL. The junction had 1 base not matched to a gene; V was cut back by 2 bases and J by 1 base. The CDR3 is 15 amino acids. As DNA, the CDR3 is TGCGCCAGCAGCCAAAGGGGGCTGAACACCGGGGAGCTGTTTTTT. This encodes CASSQRGLNTGELFF.

The chain uses TRBV27 and TRBJ1-5; 7 bases agree with TRBD1. With 6 bases clipped from V and 2 bases from J, the junction kept 7 bases outside the gene matches. The germline V gene encodes CDR1 MNHEY and CDR2 SMNVEV (reference sequence). The length of the CDR3 is 15 residues. The CDR3 nucleotides are TGTGCCAGCAGCTACGCCGGGACAGGCAATCAGCCCCAGCATTTT. Protein: CASSYAGTGNQPQHF.

This clone was recorded once. The chain is built from TRBV12-3 or TRBV12-4 and TRBJ1-1; D is ambiguous. V lost 6 bases and J lost 3, with 8 bases in between. This CDR3 has 12 residues. CDR3 in amino acids: CASSPGYTEAFF. CDR3 DNA: TGTGCCAGCAGCCCAGGATACACTGAAGCTTTCTTT.

There are a few counts of this clone. The chain is built from TRBV19 and TRBJ1-2, with D unclear. The germline gives CDR1 LNHDA, CDR2 SQIVND (reference sequence). Deletions cut 9 bases from V and 10 bases from J, with 18 bases between. CDR3 size: 12 residues. The CDR3: CASSQGGGNYTF. As DNA, the CDR3 is TGTGCCAGCTCCCAAGGAGGAGGGAACTACACCTTC.

The chain employs TRBV27 and TRBJ1-2, with a tentative D call TRBD1 (5 bases). This CDR3 spans 11 amino acids. Per germline, CDR1 MNHEY and CDR2 SMNVEV (reference sequence). V lost 8 bases and J 8 bases, leaving 12 bases between the germline ends. As DNA, the CDR3 is TGTGCCAGCCGGACAATATGGGGCTACACCTTC. This translates into CASRTIWGYTF.

The gene calls are TRBV28 and TRBJ2-7; D perhaps matches TRBD2 (6 bases). CDR3 length: 14 amino acids. In germline, CDR1 is MDHEN, CDR2 SYDVKM. Trimming removed 8 bases at V and 4 bases at J, with 18 bases between. CDR3 amino acids: CASQTGTAAYEQYF. CDR3 coding DNA: TGTGCCAGCCAAACCGGGACTGCGGCTTACGAGCAGTACTTC.

This chain uses TRBV3-1 (or the pseudogene TRBV3-2) with TRBJ1-2; a possible D gene is TRBD1 (6 bases). Per the germline V gene, CDR1 is LGHDT and CDR2 is YNNKEL (reference sequence). Trimming removed 5 bases at V and 0 bases at J, with 10 bases between. The CDR3 has 14 amino acids. CDR3 sequence: CASSTTGSNYGYTF. For the CDR3, the DNA is TGTGCCAGCAGCACGACAGGTTCTAACTATGGCTACACCTTC.

The rearrangement links TRBV6-5 to TRBJ2-2; D remains unclear. Germline-derived CDR1 and CDR2 are MNHEY and SVGAGI. V lost 10 bases and J lost 7, with 10 bases in between. The CDR3 runs to 11 residues. The CDR3 loop reads CAIRFGGELFF. In DNA, the CDR3 is TGTGCCATCCGGTTTGGCGGGGAGCTGTTTTTT.

The chain uses TRBV19 and TRBJ2-1; 8 nucleotides align to TRBD2. CDR1 is LNHDA, CDR2 SQIVND, per germline (reference sequence). This CDR3 is 16 amino acids long. Trimming at V came to 0 bases and at J to 9 bases, leaving 10 bases not matched to a gene. CDR3: CASSIDNGGAFGEQFF. In nucleotides, the CDR3 is TGTGCCAGTAGTATAGATAACGGGGGGGCTTTTGGTGAGCAGTTCTTC.

CDR3 in DNA: TGTGCCAGCAGTGGACTCCCCACCCAAAATTCACCCCTCCACTTT. The encoded protein is CASSGLPTQNSPLHF. This sequence joins TRBV2 and TRBJ1-6; D call uncertain. CDR3 length: 15 amino acids. V shed 4 bases and J shed 7 bases, with 14 bases lying between them. CDR1 is SNHLY and CDR2 is FYNNEI in the germline V gene.

This chain connects TRBV5-4 to TRBJ1-1; 7 nucleotides match TRBD1. The V segment lost 0 bases and the J segment 4 bases; nucleotides outside the gene matches: 6. This CDR3 contains 15 residues. CDR1 is SGHNT, CDR2 YYREEE, per germline (reference sequence). The CDR3 is CASSLGEWTGTEAFF. As DNA, the CDR3 is TGTGCCAGCAGCTTGGGAGAGTGGACAGGCACTGAAGCTTTCTTT.

V is TRBV5-4 and J is TRBJ2-1; D is possibly TRBD2 (6 bases). CDR3 length: 16 residues. V was shortened by 4 bases and J by 7 bases, with 21 bases between the two germline ends. Germline V CDR1 and CDR2: SGHNT, YYREEE (reference sequence). CDR3 in DNA: TGTGCCAGCAGCCGGGACTCACTGGGGAATATTAATGAGCAGTTCTTC. Protein sequence: CASSRDSLGNINEQFF.

The V call is TRBV5-1, the J call TRBJ2-5; a weak D match, TRBD1 (5 bases). The CDR3 length is 13 residues. V was trimmed by 0 bases and J by 5 bases, leaving 8 bases between them. Germline V lookup: CDR1 SGHRS, CDR2 YFSETQ. The CDR3 region has the DNA TGCGCCAGCAGCTTGGTCAGGGATGAGACCCAGTACTTC. Protein product: CASSLVRDETQYF. The full variable domain, in which reference TRBV5-1 and TRBJ2-5 provide the parts outside the CDR3, is KAGVTQTPRYLIKTRGQQVTLSCSPISGHRSVSWYQQTPGQGLQFLFEYFSETQRNKGNFPGRFSGRQFSNSRSEMNVSTLELGDSALYLCASSLVRDETQYFGPGTRLLVL.

This rearrangement joins TRBV10-3 to TRBJ2-7, with TRBD1 matching 10 bases. There are 14 residues in the CDR3. The germline CDR1 and CDR2 sequences are ENHRY and SYGVKD. The J segment lost 2 bases and the V segment lost 10 bases, leaving 8 bases of the junction unmatched. CDR3 DNA: TGTGCCACCCAATTAGGACAGGGGGCCTACGAGCAGTACTTC. Translated: CATQLGQGAYEQYF.

The chain couples TRBV10-3 to TRBJ1-2; 7 bases map to TRBD1. The CDR3 contains 13 residues. Germline V gene data show CDR1 as ENHRY and CDR2 as SYGVKD. With V trimmed by 8 bases and J by 1 base, 4 bases remained unmatched. As DNA, the CDR3 is TGTGCCATCGGGACAGAACATAACTATGGCTACACCTTC. As protein: CAIGTEHNYGYTF.

The V call is TRBV18, the J call TRBJ2-6, with 9 positions matching TRBD1. The junction had 7 bases not matched to a gene; V was cut back by 3 bases and J by 4 bases. The CDR3 runs to 17 residues. Germline V lookup: CDR1 KGHSH, CDR2 LQKENI. The CDR3 loop reads CASSPSGTGRGANVLTF. CDR3 DNA: TGTGCCAGCTCACCCTCCGGGACAGGGAGAGGGGCCAACGTCCTGACTTTC.

The J gene is TRBJ1-4, the V gene TRBV4-3; 8 bases are a match to TRBD1. The trim removed 6 bases at V and 0 bases at J, leaving 9 bases unmatched. There are 17 residues in the CDR3. Germline V gene sequence: CDR1 LGHNA, CDR2 YSLEER. As DNA, the CDR3 is TGCGCCAGCAGTTTCGGACAGGGCGTTACAACTAATGAAAAACTGTTTTTT. Translating gives CASSFGQGVTTNEKLFF.

The chain joins TRBV6-2 or TRBV6-3 to TRBJ2-2, with 8 bases fitting TRBD1. Germline V gives CDR1 MNHEY, CDR2 SVGEGT. This CDR3 is built from 15 residues. After removal of 5 bases from V and 3 bases from J, the junction contained 5 bases not matched to a gene. The CDR3 here is CASSLGTGDTGELFF. CDR3 nucleotide sequence: TGTGCCAGCAGTCTAGGGACAGGCGACACCGGGGAGCTGTTTTTT.

The V gene is TRBV19, the J gene TRBJ2-1; possible D gene TRBD1, 5 bases. V was pared by 1 base and J by 8 bases, with 6 bases between. Per germline, CDR1 LNHDA and CDR2 SQIVND (reference sequence). This CDR3 contains 12 residues. CDR3 coding DNA: TGTGCCAGTAGTATAGCCAGGGATGAGCAGTTCTTC. This encodes CASSIARDEQFF.

This chain connects TRBV7-3 to TRBJ2-2; 7 nucleotides align to TRBD2. The J segment lost 5 bases and the V segment lost 2 bases, leaving 5 bases of the junction unmatched. CDR1 is SGHTA and CDR2 is FQGTGA in the germline V gene. The CDR3 extends over 15 amino acids. The CDR3 DNA sequence: TGTGCCAGCAGCTTAGAGCGGGGATGGACCGGGGAGCTGTTTTTT. Residues: CASSLERGWTGELFF.

There are a few counts of this clone. The J gene is TRBJ1-1, the V gene TRBV15; D gene unclear. Trimming removed 1 base at V and 6 bases at J, with 12 bases between. CDR3 length equals 14 residues. Per germline, CDR1 LNHNV and CDR2 YYDKDF (reference sequence). The CDR3 coding sequence is TGTGCCACCAGCAGAGCTCGGGAGGTCGCTGAAGCTTTCTTT. Amino acid sequence: CATSRAREVAEAFF.

This chain links TRBV27 with TRBJ2-7; 7 bases agree with TRBD1. The CDR3 totals 14 residues. The V gene end was trimmed by 5 bases and the J gene end by 4 bases; junction bases not matched to a gene: 8. Germline V gene data show CDR1 as MNHEY and CDR2 as SMNVEV (reference sequence). CDR3 protein: CASSTRTGKYEQYF. For the CDR3, the DNA is TGTGCCAGCAGTACCCGGACAGGAAAATACGAGCAGTACTTC.

The table lists this clone with a few counts. V usage is TRBV20-1 and J usage is TRBJ2-1; 11 bases agree with TRBD1. CDR1 DFQATT and CDR2 SNEGSKA come from the germline V gene (reference sequence). The V gene end was trimmed by 3 bases and the J gene end by 7 bases; junction bases not matched to a gene: 8. The CDR3 contains 15 residues. This CDR3 reads CSASLRDRGMNEQFF. The CDR3 DNA is TGCAGTGCTAGTCTCCGGGACAGGGGGATGAATGAGCAGTTCTTC.

V gene TRBV7-9 combines with J gene TRBJ1-1; D may be TRBD1 (5 bases). The CDR3 totals 16 residues. Trimming removed 5 bases at V and 3 bases at J, with 19 bases between. In germline, CDR1 is SEHNR, CDR2 FQNEAQ (reference sequence). For the CDR3, the DNA is TGTGCCAGCAGCCCCCGAAAGGCCCGGGGGGACACTGAAGCTTTCTTT. This gives the protein CASSPRKARGDTEAFF. Full variable domain (outside the CDR3, taken from reference TRBV7-9 and TRBJ1-1): DTGVSQNPRHKITKRGQNVTFRCDPISEHNRLYWYRQTLGQGPEFLTYFQNEAQLEKSRLLSDRFSAERPKGSFSTLEIQRTEQGDSAMYLCASSPRKARGDTEAFFGQGTRLTVV.

This clone has more than one count but fewer than ten. The chain is built from TRBV7-6 and TRBJ2-1, with 9 nucleotides matching TRBD1. The length of the CDR3 is 15 residues. With 5 bases clipped from V and 7 bases from J, the junction kept 9 bases outside the gene matches. The germline CDR1 and CDR2 sequences are SGHVS and FNYEAQ. The CDR3 region is CASSPTGGVLNEQFF. The CDR3 DNA is TGTGCCAGCAGCCCAACAGGGGGCGTTTTAAATGAGCAGTTCTTC.

The chain links TRBV19 to TRBJ1-2, with 8 bases fitting TRBD1. CDR3 size: 12 residues. Germline V CDR1 and CDR2: LNHDA, SQIVND (reference sequence). With 6 bases clipped from V and 9 bases from J, the junction kept 6 bases outside the gene matches. Written as DNA, the CDR3 is TGTGCCAGTAGGCTCCAGGGGGCTCGCTACACCTTC. Translated, it gives CASRLQGARYTF.

V usage is TRBV7-6 and J usage is TRBJ1-1; D gene unclear. Looked up from germline, CDR1 is SGHVS and CDR2 is FNYEAQ. The CDR3 is 14 residues long. V lost 1 base, J lost 3 bases, and 9 bases lay in between. CDR3 protein: CASSLGAGYTEAFF. DNA of the CDR3: TGTGCCAGCAGCTTAGGGGCTGGGTACACTGAAGCTTTCTTT.

This chain joins TRBV7-6 and TRBJ1-1; no firm D call. The CDR3 extends over 13 amino acids. The germline gives CDR1 SGHVS, CDR2 FNYEAQ. V lost 2 bases and J 1 base, leaving 5 bases between the germline ends. CDR3 in amino acids: CASSLSGNTEAFF. CDR3 sequence (DNA): TGTGCCAGCAGCTTATCGGGGAACACTGAAGCTTTCTTT. Looking up the rest from reference TRBV7-6 and TRBJ1-1 gives the full variable domain: GAGVSQSPRYKVTKRGQDVALRCDPISGHVSLYWYRQALGQGPEFLTYFNYEAQQDKSGLPNDRFSAERPEGSISTLTIQRTEQRDSAMYRCASSLSGNTEAFFGQGTRLTVV.

CDR3 in DNA: TGTGCCAGCAGTTTATTCGGGACAGCAGACTATGGCTACACCTTC. Encoded protein: CASSLFGTADYGYTF. The V and J genes are TRBV27 and TRBJ1-2; 7 bases line up with TRBD1. Per germline, CDR1 MNHEY and CDR2 SMNVEV (reference sequence). Trimming at V came to 1 base and at J to 3 bases, leaving 5 bases not matched to a gene. This CDR3 is built from 15 residues.

This sequence joins TRBV27 and TRBJ2-4; D perhaps matches TRBD1 (6 bases). The CDR3 totals 13 residues. Germline lookup yields CDR1 MNHEY and CDR2 SMNVEV (reference sequence). The V and J ends lost 5 bases and 16 bases respectively, with 21 bases between them. CDR3: CASSQTGTTVLYF. Here the CDR3 DNA reads TGTGCCAGCAGTCAAACAGGGACAACGGTTCTTTACTTC.

The chain uses TRBV7-2 and TRBJ1-1, with 7 bases that match TRBD1. V lost 3 bases, J lost 1 base, and 8 bases stayed unmatched. Germline CDR1 SGHTA, CDR2 FQGNSA. The CDR3 spans 16 residues. The CDR3 reads CASSFSGGQENTEAFF. The CDR3 region has the DNA TGTGCCAGCAGCTTCTCAGGTGGACAGGAGAACACTGAAGCTTTCTTT.

The genes are TRBV5-4 and TRBJ1-6, with D tentatively TRBD1 (5 bases). The CDR3 spans 18 residues. Germline loops: CDR1 SGHNT, CDR2 YYREEE (reference sequence). V shed 4 bases and J shed 5 bases, with 22 bases lying between them. The CDR3: CASSPSGVGTQDNSPLHF. As DNA, the CDR3 is TGTGCCAGCAGCCCCAGTGGAGTGGGGACTCAAGATAATTCACCCCTCCACTTT.